The clone carrying this T cell receptor (beta chain) is judged medium-sized. This record comes from a study of spatial heterogeneity in lung cancer. This CDR3 comprises 15 residues. Looked up from germline, CDR1 is SGHTA and CDR2 is FQGNSA. The trim removed 5 bases at V and 4 bases at J, leaving 6 bases unmatched. Time point specified: sample taken at primary tumor resection. Unsorted whole RNA of tumor, nontumor lung or frozen PBMC was sequenced. Using its own MiXCR run on the 5' RACE reads, TCRdb lists one record per CDR3 protein. The sample consists of more than 20,000 distinct CDR3 sequences, roughly 12% of them appearing once.

The material sequenced was PBMCs, taken at surgery. This chain uses TRBV7-2 with TRBJ2-5; 11 nucleotides match TRBD2. This receptor was obtained from a female donor with early-stage non-small cell lung cancer. The CDR3 protein is CASSDWTSGPETQYF. The CDR3 DNA follows: TGTGCCAGCAGCGACTGGACTAGCGGGCCAGAGACCCAGTACTTC.